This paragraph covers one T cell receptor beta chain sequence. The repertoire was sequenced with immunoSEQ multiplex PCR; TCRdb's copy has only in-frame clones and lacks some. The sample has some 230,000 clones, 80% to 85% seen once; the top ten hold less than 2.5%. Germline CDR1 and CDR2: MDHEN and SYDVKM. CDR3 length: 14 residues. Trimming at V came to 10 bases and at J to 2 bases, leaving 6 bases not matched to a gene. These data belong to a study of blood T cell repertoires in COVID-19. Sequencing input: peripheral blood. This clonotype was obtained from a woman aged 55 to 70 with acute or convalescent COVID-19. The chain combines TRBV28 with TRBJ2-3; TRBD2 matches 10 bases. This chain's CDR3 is CAKQLAGNTDTQYF. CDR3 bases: TGTGCCAAACAACTAGCGGGGAACACAGATACGCAGTATTTT.